Listed below are T cell receptor beta chains from one sample, sequenced in a study of T cells after somatic rescue of genetic block. Assay used: immunoSEQ multiplex PCR; TCRdb lists only in-frame clones, some missing. This sample has more than 10,000 clones; around 73% occur once, and the top ten carry roughly 8.5%. Sequenced input: peripheral blood mononuclear cells (PBMCs). These receptors all stem from a boy between 10 and 17 years old. Each CDR3 is given with its conserved first and last residue. Each record gives: V gene, CDR3 length, clone size, D gene, J gene, CDR3 DNA, CDR3 protein. A D gene is named only where the DNA matches it firmly. A row's size may be missing; if present it is once, few, many or a size class.

TRBV6-5	13	-	-	TRBJ2-7	TGTGCCAGCAGTTACAACCGGGGTGGGGAGCAGTACTTC	CASSYNRGGEQYF
TRBV4-2	17	-	-	TRBJ2-2	TGTGCCAGCAGCCAGGATAAAAACACCGGAGGGGGCGGGGAGCTGTTTTTT	CASSQDKNTGGGGELFF
TRBV7-9	15	-	-	TRBJ2-1	TGTGCCAGCAGCAGGGGGGACACCTTATACAATGAGCAGTTCTTC	CASSRGDTLYNEQFF
TRBV11-3	13	-	-	TRBJ2-4	TGTGCCAGCACCCGGGGAGAGAGAAACATTCAGTACTTC	CASTRGERNIQYF
TRBV7-2	15	-	-	TRBJ2-7	TGTGCCAGCAGCCGAGATCGGACAACCTCCTACGAGCAGTACTTC	CASSRDRTTSYEQYF
TRBV6-6	14	-	-	TRBJ1-4	TGTGCCAGCAGTTTGCGGGGGGCGCATGAAAAACTGTTTTTT	CASSLRGAHEKLFF
TRBV4-3	18	few	TRBD2	TRBJ2-3	TGCGCCAGCAGCCAAGCTATATATAGCGGGAAACGCACAGATACGCAGTATTTT	CASSQAIYSGKRTDTQYF
TRBV6-5	15	-	TRBD2	TRBJ2-5	TGTGCCAGCAGTCCCCTAGCGGGGCTTCAAGAGACCCAGTACTTC	CASSPLAGLQETQYF
TRBV7-8	13	-	-	TRBJ2-7	TGTGCCAGCAGCCCCTCGACCACCTACGAGCAGTACTTC	CASSPSTTYEQYF
TRBV29-1	14	-	TRBD2	TRBJ2-4	TGCAGCGTTGAAGGCGGGGGGAGGTTAAACATTCAGTACTTC	CSVEGGGRLNIQYF
TRBV11-3	15	-	TRBD1	TRBJ2-3	TGTGCCAGCAGCTCGGACAGGGGGCCCACAGATACGCAGTATTTT	CASSSDRGPTDTQYF
TRBV5-1	14	few	TRBD2	TRBJ2-3	TGCGCCAGCAGCTTGGGTGGGGGGGAAGATACGCAGTATTTT	CASSLGGGEDTQYF
TRBV15	14	-	-	TRBJ1-2	TGTGCCACCAGCAGAGATCCAGGGGTCTATGGCTACACCTTC	CATSRDPGVYGYTF
TRBV11-3	14	-	TRBD2	TRBJ2-7	TGTGCCAGCAGCTTAGGGACTAGCGTGTACGAGCAGTACTTC	CASSLGTSVYEQYF
TRBV9	13	few	-	TRBJ1-5	TGTGCCAGCAGCGTAGGCGCGGATCAGCCCCAGCATTTT	CASSVGADQPQHF
TRBV25-1	13	-	-	TRBJ1-2	TGTGCCAGCAGTGAAGGAGGGTGGTATGGCTACACCTTC	CASSEGGWYGYTF
TRBV5-4	15	-	TRBD1	TRBJ1-3	TGTGCCAGCAGCCGGGGACAGCCCTCTGGAAACACCATATATTTT	CASSRGQPSGNTIYF
TRBV10-2	14	few	TRBD2	TRBJ2-2	TGCGCCAGCCGGCTAGCGGGAGAGACCGGGGAGCTGTTTTTT	CASRLAGETGELFF
TRBV7-9	15	-	-	TRBJ2-1	TGTGCCAGCAGCATATCCGGGGACCCAGGAAATGAGCAGTTCTTC	CASSISGDPGNEQFF
TRBV10-1	16	-	-	TRBJ1-5	TGCGCCAGCAGAAATGGTGCCCAGGAGGTGGGACAGCCCCAGCATTTT	CASRNGAQEVGQPQHF
TRBV5-1	12	once	-	TRBJ2-1	TGCGCCAGCAGCTTGCCGCACAATGAGCAGTTCTTC	CASSLPHNEQFF